These 22 T cell receptor beta chains were all obtained from the same sample, sequenced in a study of blood T cell repertoires in COVID-19. Produced via immunoSEQ multiplex PCR; TCRdb's table is partial and in-frame only. Of roughly 130,000 clones in the sample, roughly 85% were seen once. Sequenced sample: peripheral blood. These receptors were collected from a man in his sixties with acute or convalescent COVID-19.

V usage is TRBV12-3 or TRBV12-4 and J usage is TRBJ1-1; D is unclear. This CDR3 has 13 residues. The V end was cut by 10 bases, the J end by 4 bases, with 16 bases between. CDR3 sequence: CAIHSGLGTEAFF. In nucleotides, the CDR3 is TGTGCCATCCATTCGGGGTTAGGCACTGAAGCTTTCTTT.

The V and J genes are TRBV5-8 and TRBJ2-6; D not certain. Per the germline V gene, CDR1 is SGHTS and CDR2 is YDEGEE. This CDR3 has 13 residues. V gave up 5 bases and J gave up 4 bases, with 7 bases separating them. CDR3: CASRVQGANVLTF. As DNA, the CDR3 is TGTGCCAGCAGGGTCCAGGGGGCCAACGTCCTGACTTTC.

V gene TRBV24-1 combines with J gene TRBJ1-3; no clear D. Germline CDR1 is KGHDR and CDR2 is SFDVKD. CDR3 length equals 12 residues. Trimming took 4 bases from V and 3 from J, leaving 3 bases between them. This CDR3 is CATSESGNTIYF. The CDR3 bases are TGTGCCACCAGTGAGAGTGGAAACACCATATATTTT.

The V and J genes are TRBV7-9 and TRBJ2-1; D is possibly TRBD1 (5 bases). Trimming took 1 base from V and 9 from J, leaving 13 bases between them. The germline gives CDR1 SEHNR, CDR2 FQNEAQ (reference sequence). The CDR3 totals 14 residues. CDR3 sequence: CASSLGGGEAEQFF. In nucleotides, the CDR3 is TGTGCCAGCAGCTTAGGGGGCGGCGAGGCTGAGCAGTTCTTC. The variable domain in full, completed from reference TRBV7-9 and TRBJ2-1, reads DTGVSQNPRHKITKRGQNVTFRCDPISEHNRLYWYRQTLGQGPEFLTYFQNEAQLEKSRLLSDRFSAERPKGSFSTLEIQRTEQGDSAMYLCASSLGGGEAEQFFGPGTRLTVL.

The genes are TRBV6-2 or TRBV6-3 and TRBJ2-7, with D unclear. CDR3 size: 15 residues. V lost 6 bases, J lost 3 bases, and 18 bases lay in between. CDR1 is MNHEY and CDR2 is SVGEGT in the germline V gene. The CDR3 nucleotides read TGTGCCAGCAGCCAATATGGGCAGCTACTCTACGAGCAGTACTTC. This gives the protein CASSQYGQLLYEQYF.

The chain recombines TRBV4-3 with TRBJ1-5; TRBD1 is a possible D gene (5 bases). Germline loops: CDR1 LGHNA, CDR2 YSLEER. The V and J ends lost 1 base and 6 bases respectively, with 13 bases between them. The CDR3 covers 15 residues. The CDR3 loop is CASSQAAGPGQPQHF. The CDR3 coding sequence is TGCGCCAGCAGCCAAGCGGCAGGGCCCGGTCAGCCCCAGCATTTT.

V is TRBV18 and J is TRBJ2-7; TRBD1 aligns across 8 bases. V lost 6 bases, J lost 1 base, and 5 bases stayed unmatched. CDR1 KGHSH and CDR2 LQKENI come from the germline V gene. The CDR3 is 14 residues long. CDR3 amino acids: CASSPGQVSYEQYF. The DNA for the CDR3 is TGTGCCAGCTCCCCGGGACAGGTTTCCTACGAGCAGTACTTC.

The J gene is TRBJ2-5, the V gene TRBV11-2; perhaps TRBD2 as D (5 bases). The V gene's germline CDR1 is SGHAT and CDR2 FQNNGV. V was clipped by 0 bases and J by 5 bases, with 7 bases between them. This CDR3 spans 13 amino acids. The CDR3 DNA reads TGTGCCAGCAGCTTAGATCCGGGGGAGACCCAGTACTTC. Encoded protein: CASSLDPGETQYF.

This chain uses TRBV7-8 with TRBJ2-2; no clear D gene. Germline CDR1 SGHVS, CDR2 FQNEAQ. V was clipped by 1 base and J by 4 bases, with 10 bases between them. This CDR3 region has 15 residues. The DNA for the CDR3 is TGTGCCAGCAGCTTAGTTATTGGGCGCACCGGGGAGCTGTTTTTT. This sequence encodes CASSLVIGRTGELFF.

The V call is TRBV24-1, the J call TRBJ1-4, with 9 bases lining up with TRBD1. With V trimmed by 3 bases and J by 5 bases, 6 bases remained unmatched. The CDR3 is 16 amino acids. Germline V CDR1 and CDR2: KGHDR, SFDVKD. CDR3 loop: CATSDPGQGLNEKLFF. CDR3 bases: TGTGCCACCAGTGATCCTGGACAGGGGCTAAATGAAAAACTGTTTTTT.

This clone was counted once. This rearrangement joins TRBV18 to TRBJ1-2; D ambiguous. Trimming cost V 2 bases and J 3 bases, with 13 bases left between them. The CDR3 totals 15 residues. Per the germline V gene, CDR1 is KGHSH and CDR2 is LQKENI. CDR3 sequence (DNA): TGTGCCAGCTCACCATCGGTTAGTCGGGACTATGGCTACACCTTC. It is translated as CASSPSVSRDYGYTF.

J is TRBJ1-5 and V is TRBV5-1, with 10 bases lining up with TRBD1. CDR1 is SGHRS and CDR2 is YFSETQ in the germline V gene. The junction had 5 bases not matched to a gene; V was cut back by 4 bases and J by 4 bases. The CDR3 extends over 15 amino acids. For the CDR3, the DNA is TGCGCCAGCAGCGACGGGACAGGGGAAAATCAGCCCCAGCATTTT. The encoded protein is CASSDGTGENQPQHF.

The V and J genes are TRBV25-1 and TRBJ2-5; 14 positions match TRBD2. Germline values: CDR1 MGHDK, CDR2 SYGVNS. The trim removed 6 bases at V and 10 bases at J, leaving 7 bases unmatched. The CDR3 length is 14 residues. The CDR3 nucleotides are TGTGCCAGCAGCTACGGGACTAGCGGGAGCATCCAGTACTTC. As protein: CASSYGTSGSIQYF.

In this sample, this clone turned up a few times. This chain joins TRBV29-1 and TRBJ2-7, with 7 bases that match TRBD1. CDR1 SQVTM and CDR2 ANQGSEA come from the germline V gene. The CDR3 spans 13 residues. J was trimmed by 5 bases and V by 5 bases; bases with no gene match: 9. The CDR3 is CSVWTGSPHEQYF. CDR3 nucleotide sequence: TGCAGCGTTTGGACAGGTTCACCCCACGAGCAGTACTTC.

Only one count was recorded for this clone. The chain couples TRBV2 to TRBJ1-1; 10 positions match TRBD1. J gave up 6 bases and V 5 bases, and 6 bases lay outside the gene matches. The CDR3 contains 14 residues. Germline V gene data show CDR1 as SNHLY and CDR2 as FYNNEI. The CDR3 DNA reads as TGTGCCAGCAGTTCCGGGACAGGGGTTTCTGAAGCTTTCTTT. Amino acids: CASSSGTGVSEAFF. The variable domain in full, completed from reference TRBV2 and TRBJ1-1, reads EPEVTQTPSHQVTQMGQEVILRCVPISNHLYFYWYRQILGQKVEFLVSFYNNEISEKSEIFDDQFSVERPDGSNFTLKIRSTKLEDSAMYFCASSSGTGVSEAFFGQGTRLTVV.

A single count supports this clone. The chain is built from TRBV5-1 and TRBJ2-7, with D uncertain. This CDR3 region has 13 residues. The germline V gene encodes CDR1 SGHRS and CDR2 YFSETQ. Trimming removed 0 bases from V and 0 bases from J, with 4 bases in between. CDR3 sequence: CASSLASSYEQYF. The CDR3 DNA follows: TGCGCCAGCAGCTTGGCCAGCTCCTACGAGCAGTACTTC.

The V call is TRBV9, the J call TRBJ2-2, with 10 bases fitting TRBD2. With 0 bases clipped from V and 5 bases from J, the junction kept 22 bases outside the gene matches. The CDR3 runs to 22 residues. In germline, CDR1 is SGDLS, CDR2 YYNGEE. CDR3 region: CASSVAFGAASGSGKGTGELFF. The DNA for the CDR3 is TGTGCCAGCAGCGTAGCGTTCGGGGCGGCTAGCGGGAGCGGTAAGGGAACCGGGGAGCTGTTTTTT.

This clone appeared once. The chain couples TRBV10-1 to TRBJ2-1; 8 bases fit TRBD1. This CDR3 has 16 residues. CDR1 is WNHNN and CDR2 is SYGVQD in the germline V gene (reference sequence). With V trimmed by 6 bases and J by 6 bases, 13 bases remained unmatched. The CDR3 loop reads CASSRRGQEGGNEQFF. CDR3 DNA: TGCGCCAGCAGCCGCCGGGGACAGGAGGGGGGCAATGAGCAGTTCTTC.

The chain uses TRBV6-2 or TRBV6-3 and TRBJ2-1; 10 bases align to TRBD2. Germline CDR1 MNHEY, CDR2 SVGEGT. The J segment lost 10 bases and the V segment lost 5 bases, leaving 14 bases of the junction unmatched. The CDR3 extends over 16 amino acids. The DNA for the CDR3 is TGTGCCAGCAGTACGGTCCCGCCGGGACTAGCGCACGAGCAGTTCTTC. Translation gives CASSTVPPGLAHEQFF.

The rearrangement uses TRBV6-5 and TRBJ2-7; 11 bases are shared with TRBD2. Germline V gives CDR1 MNHEY, CDR2 SVGAGI. The CDR3 is 15 amino acids. The V and J ends lost 6 bases and 4 bases, in that order; junction bases with no gene match: 8. CDR3 in amino acids: CASRLTSGSQYEQYF. For the CDR3, the DNA is TGTGCCAGCAGACTAACTAGCGGGAGTCAATACGAGCAGTACTTC.

The chain employs TRBV6-2 or TRBV6-3 and TRBJ2-7, with TRBD2 matching 9 bases. Germline V gene sequence: CDR1 MNHEY, CDR2 SVGEGT. V shed 0 bases and J 2 bases; nucleotides not matched to a gene: 5. The CDR3 sequence is 16 residues long. In nucleotides, the CDR3 is TGTGCCAGCAGTTACTCGGGGACTAGCATCACCTACGAGCAGTACTTC. Its protein product is CASSYSGTSITYEQYF.

The chain joins TRBV15 to TRBJ2-7, with 7 bases lining up with TRBD2. Germline CDR1 is LNHNV and CDR2 is YYDKDF (reference sequence). CDR3 length: 15 residues. J lost 5 bases, V lost 2 bases, and 9 bases had no gene match. The CDR3, as DNA: TGTGCCACCAGCAGAAGTCCAGCGGGATATCACGAGCAGTACTTC. Its translation is CATSRSPAGYHEQYF.